The 18 T cell receptor beta chains given below trace back to one sample, sequenced in a study of Ad26.COV2.S vaccination and SARS-CoV-2 variants. Method: immunoSEQ multiplex PCR; TCRdb's copy keeps in-frame clones and lacks some. The sample lists about 470,000 clones, roughly 87% occurring once. Noted treatment: roughly 18 received Ad26.COV2.S at low or high dose, single or two shots; several received placebo; per-sample allocation not given. Sampling was done on day 63 after the first vaccine or placebo injection. This sample comprised peripheral blood, obtained in a trial of Ad26.COV2.S vaccine versus placebo. All receptors come from a person between 18 and 65 years old who received the Ad26.COV2.S COVID-19 vaccine or a placebo.

The rearrangement uses TRBV6-1 and TRBJ1-1; no clear D gene. The CDR3 has 12 residues. Germline V gene lookup returns CDR1 MNHNS and CDR2 SASEGT. V was pared by 3 bases and J by 6 bases, with 8 bases between. CDR3 loop: CASSEPVAEAFF. The CDR3 DNA sequence: TGTGCCAGCAGTGAGCCGGTGGCTGAAGCTTTCTTT.

Only one count was recorded for this clone. The chain employs TRBV28 and TRBJ1-5; D unresolved. Deletions cut 4 bases from V and 2 bases from J, with 12 bases between. The germline V gene encodes CDR1 MDHEN and CDR2 SYDVKM. CDR3 length: 15 residues. CDR3 nucleotide sequence: TGTGCCAGCAGTTCTGATTTGGGTGGCAATCAGCCCCAGCATTTT. It is translated as CASSSDLGGNQPQHF.

The rearrangement links TRBV7-6 to TRBJ1-3; TRBD1 might be the D (5 bases). With 0 bases removed from V and 0 bases from J, the gap between germline ends came to 9 bases. CDR3 length: 16 amino acids. Germline V gene data show CDR1 as SGHVS and CDR2 as FNYEAQ. CDR3 bases: TGTGCCAGCAGCTTAGCCCCGGGGGGCTCTGGAAACACCATATATTTT. Protein sequence: CASSLAPGGSGNTIYF.

The genes are TRBV29-1 and TRBJ2-5; TRBD2 matches at 10 bases. Trimming cost V 3 bases and J 0 bases; bases outside gene matches: 10. This CDR3 contains 17 residues. Germline V gene data show CDR1 as SQVTM and CDR2 as ANQGSEA. CDR3 amino acids: CSVDWSGRGTYQETQYF. The CDR3 coding sequence is TGCAGCGTTGACTGGAGCGGGAGGGGGACGTACCAAGAGACCCAGTACTTC.

This CDR3 is CASSQGPASGETQYF. For the CDR3, the DNA is TGTGCCAGCAGCCAAGGCCCCGCTAGCGGGGAGACCCAGTACTTC. The chain is built from TRBV4-2 and TRBJ2-5, with 8 nucleotides matching TRBD2. This CDR3 comprises 15 residues. V shed 1 base and J 5 bases; nucleotides not matched to a gene: 6. The germline V gene has CDR1 LGHNA and CDR2 YNFKEQ.

This clone was seen only a few times. V gene TRBV19 combines with J gene TRBJ2-6; 10 bases map to TRBD1. The germline V gene has CDR1 LNHDA and CDR2 SQIVND (reference sequence). J was trimmed by 2 bases and V by 2 bases; bases with no gene match: 9. The CDR3 is made up of 19 amino acids. The CDR3 loop reads CASSIWTGGASAGANVLTF. The CDR3 nucleotides are TGTGCCAGTAGTATATGGACAGGGGGAGCCTCGGCTGGGGCCAACGTCCTGACTTTC.

The J gene is TRBJ2-1, the V gene TRBV9; 9 bases fit TRBD2. CDR1 and CDR2 from the germline V gene are SGDLS and YYNGEE. The CDR3 has 15 amino acids. After removal of 6 bases from V and 5 bases from J, the junction contained 9 bases not matched to a gene. The CDR3 bases are TGTGCCAGCACCCCCGCCGCTAGCGGGGACAATGAGCAGTTCTTC. It is translated as CASTPAASGDNEQFF.

On this clone: The same CDR3 also results from other DNA sequences found in this sample. The chain links TRBV6-5 to TRBJ2-1; D may be TRBD1 (5 bases). V was trimmed by 3 bases and J by 6 bases, leaving 9 bases between them. The CDR3 covers 13 residues. Germline V gene data show CDR1 as MNHEY and CDR2 as SVGAGI. The CDR3 reads CASSYSRGNEQFF. CDR3 DNA sequence: TGTGCCAGCAGTTATTCAAGGGGCAATGAGCAGTTCTTC.

The chain combines TRBV4-2 with TRBJ2-3; a possible D gene is TRBD2 (7 bases). Germline CDR1 reads LGHNA; CDR2 reads YNFKEQ. V gave up 4 bases and J gave up 1 base, with 24 bases separating them. The CDR3 length is 19 residues. The CDR3 DNA sequence: TGTGCCAGCAGCCTCCTGCCTAGGGGGGGGGCTCTGGGCACAGATACGCAGTATTTT. Translated: CASSLLPRGGALGTDTQYF.

CDR3 bases: TGTGCCACCAGCAGAGATCGGTGGTCCACCGGGGAGCTGTTTTTT. Protein sequence: CATSRDRWSTGELFF. The V call is TRBV15, the J call TRBJ2-2; D is undetermined. Germline CDR1 reads LNHNV; CDR2 reads YYDKDF (reference sequence). The CDR3 runs to 15 residues. Trimming removed 0 bases from V and 4 bases from J, with 9 bases in between.

The chain links TRBV9 to TRBJ2-1, with 9 bases that match TRBD2. After removal of 5 bases from V and 9 bases from J, the junction contained 12 bases not matched to a gene. Germline CDR1 is SGDLS and CDR2 is YYNGEE. The CDR3 contains 15 residues. CDR3 residues: CASSGRVAGVIEQFF. The CDR3 DNA is TGTGCCAGCAGTGGGCGAGTAGCGGGAGTCATTGAGCAGTTCTTC. Full variable domain (rest looked up from reference TRBV9 and TRBJ2-1): DSGVTQTPKHLITATGQRVTLRCSPRSGDLSVYWYQQSLDQGLQFLIQYYNGEERAKGNILERFSAQQFPDLHSELNLSSLELGDSALYFCASSGRVAGVIEQFFGPGTRLTVL.

V gene TRBV4-3 combines with J gene TRBJ1-4; no firm D call. From germline, CDR1 is LGHNA and CDR2 YSLEER. Trimming took 0 bases from V and 8 from J, leaving 13 bases between them. There are 15 residues in the CDR3. The DNA for the CDR3 is TGCGCCAGCAGCCAAGATATAACAGTAAAGGAAAAACTGTTTTTT. Its protein is CASSQDITVKEKLFF.

The V gene is TRBV4-2, the J gene TRBJ2-2, with D maybe TRBD1 (5 bases). In germline, CDR1 is LGHNA, CDR2 YNFKEQ. CDR3 length: 16 residues. With 0 bases removed from V and 5 bases from J, the gap between germline ends came to 13 bases. The CDR3 here is CASSQDQGTYTGELFF. The CDR3 DNA follows: TGTGCCAGCAGCCAAGATCAGGGTACTTATACCGGGGAGCTGTTTTTT.

This chain uses TRBV30 with TRBJ1-2; 7 bases align to TRBD1. The CDR3 runs to 12 residues. Germline trimming cut 3 bases from V and 4 bases from J; bases unmatched to any gene: 2. Germline V gene data show CDR1 as GTSNPN and CDR2 as SVGIG (reference sequence). CDR3 protein: CAWSRGAYGYTF. Here the CDR3 DNA reads TGTGCCTGGAGCAGGGGGGCCTATGGCTACACCTTC.

The chain is built from TRBV6-1 and TRBJ1-2, with D possibly being TRBD1 (5 bases). This CDR3 is 14 amino acids long. V shed 2 bases and J shed 5 bases, with 12 bases lying between them. Germline V lookup: CDR1 MNHNS, CDR2 SASEGT. In DNA form, the CDR3 reads TGTGCCAGCAGTGAACAGGGTCGCGGGTATGGCTACACCTTC. The encoded protein is CASSEQGRGYGYTF.

The gene calls are TRBV5-4 and TRBJ2-1; 13 bases map to TRBD2. Trimming removed 0 bases from V and 0 bases from J; junction bases left unmatched: 3. The germline V gene encodes CDR1 SGHNT and CDR2 YYREEE (reference sequence). The CDR3 has 18 amino acids. The CDR3 nucleotides read TGTGCCAGCAGCTTGGAACTAGCGGGAGGGAGCTCCTACAATGAGCAGTTCTTC. Translated, it gives CASSLELAGGSSYNEQFF.

V and J are TRBV18 and TRBJ2-3, with D uncertain. The V end was cut by 0 bases, the J end by 2 bases, with 6 bases between. Germline CDR1 is KGHSH and CDR2 is LQKENI. The CDR3 has 14 residues. CDR3 DNA: TGTGCCAGCTCACCACCGGTTTCCACAGATACGCAGTATTTT. This translates into CASSPPVSTDTQYF.

This clone was seen a handful of times. The chain is built from TRBV5-6 and TRBJ2-7, with TRBD1 matching 8 bases. This CDR3 is 15 amino acids long. V gave up 1 base and J gave up 0 bases; unmatched junction bases: 3. CDR1 and CDR2 from the germline V gene are SGHDT and YYEEEE. The CDR3, as DNA: TGTGCCAGCAGCTTGCAGGACAGGGACTCCTACGAGCAGTACTTC. It translates to CASSLQDRDSYEQYF.